These 18 T cell receptor beta chains came from one sample sequenced in a study of regulatory T cells in long-lasting Graves disease. This sample's time point: persistent/refractory GD, antithyroid drugs over 5 years with positive TRAb. After RNA was extracted from PBMCs, the TCR library was made from it. TCR beta libraries were built with iRepertoire HTBI primers and Arm-PCR of CDR3 regions. TCRdb reprocessed the multiplex PCR reads with MiXCR, giving one entry per CDR3 protein. The data show 350,000 to 500,000 distinct CDR3 sequences, with 20% to 25% seen just once and around an eighth held by the top ten. The source material was peripheral blood mononuclear cells (PBMCs), sampled when the disease was refractory, from a patient treated with antithyroid drugs. Receptor source: a female donor with Graves disease.

This clonotype has just a few counts. V gene TRBV20-1 combines with J gene TRBJ2-7, with D possibly being TRBD2 (6 bases). Germline CDR1 DFQATT, CDR2 SNEGSKA (reference sequence). The CDR3 is 13 residues long. V shed 6 bases and J shed 2 bases, with 14 bases lying between them. DNA for the CDR3: TGCAGTGCCCGGCAGGAGGGACCCTACGAGCAGTACTTC. Amino acid sequence: CSARQEGPYEQYF.

As to this clonotype: One end of the junction does not line up with germline, which may come from a read error. The chain employs TRBV27 and TRBJ2-7; 9 bases map to TRBD2. Germline CDR1 is MNHEY and CDR2 is SMNVEV (reference sequence). This CDR3 has 14 amino acids. The CDR3 sequence: CSSSLLAGAEEQYF. CDR3 in DNA: TGTTCCAGCAGCCTCTTAGCGGGAGCTGAAGAGCAGTACTTC.

The chain uses TRBV25-1 and TRBJ2-1; D could derive from TRBD1 or TRBD2 (5 bases each). V was cut by 4 bases and J by 6 bases, with 13 bases left in between. The CDR3 spans 14 residues. Germline V gene sequence: CDR1 MGHDK, CDR2 SYGVNS. DNA of the CDR3: TGTGCCAGCAGTGCCGGGACCTACTGCAATGAGCAGTTCTTC. Translation gives CASSAGTYCNEQFF.

The genes are TRBV20-1 and TRBJ2-7; 7 bases align to TRBD2. The CDR3 contains 15 residues. J gave up 2 bases and V 1 base, and 8 bases lay outside the gene matches. CDR1 and CDR2 from the germline V gene are DFQATT and SNEGSKA (reference sequence). This CDR3 is CSARGGGFPTYEQYF. The CDR3 DNA sequence: TGCAGTGCTAGAGGGGGGGGGTTCCCAACCTACGAGCAGTACTTC.

This sequence joins TRBV27 and TRBJ2-7, with D possibly TRBD1 on 5 matching bases. This CDR3 has 13 amino acids. V was clipped by 8 bases and J by 4 bases, with 15 bases between them. Germline V CDR1 and CDR2: MNHEY, SMNVEV (reference sequence). CDR3 bases: TGTGCCAGCGGCTCAGGGATGTTGTACGAGCAGTACTTC. It is translated as CASGSGMLYEQYF.

This clonotype was counted at least ten times. The rearrangement links TRBV27 to TRBJ1-1; weak D call: TRBD1 (5 bases). V lost 10 bases and J lost 5, with 23 bases in between. Germline CDR1 reads MNHEY; CDR2 reads SMNVEV (reference sequence). The CDR3 contains 15 residues. CDR3 nucleotides: TGTGCCACCACCCCTAAAGGGGCCCGGGGGACTGAAGCTTTCTTT. Its translation is CATTPKGARGTEAFF.

The sample holds many counts of this clonotype. The chain has TRBV12-3 or TRBV12-4 and TRBJ2-5; TRBD2 aligns across 7 bases. V trimming: 6 bases; J trimming: 5 bases; junction bases outside the gene matches: 9. The CDR3 extends over 14 amino acids. CDR3 sequence: CASSPRGGSETQYF. The CDR3 DNA follows: TGTGCCAGCAGCCCGCGGGGAGGGAGCGAGACCCAGTACTTC.

This clonotype was observed many times. The V gene is TRBV6-1, the J gene TRBJ2-2; no firm D call. V was shortened by 4 bases and J by 5 bases, with 14 bases between the two germline ends. The CDR3 is 15 residues long. CDR1 and CDR2 from the germline V gene are MNHNS and SASEGT. CDR3 sequence: CASSADFPFTGELFF. The CDR3 DNA reads TGTGCCAGCAGTGCTGACTTTCCTTTTACCGGGGAGCTGTTTTTT.

This clonotype was picked up many times. The J gene is TRBJ2-7, the V gene TRBV28, with 8 positions matching TRBD1. Germline V gene lookup returns CDR1 MDHEN and CDR2 SYDVKM. Trimming took 5 bases from V and 5 from J; bases not matched to a gene: 8. CDR3 length equals 14 residues. CDR3 loop: CASSTRQGSHEQYF. The CDR3 bases are TGTGCCAGCAGTACCCGACAGGGGAGTCACGAGCAGTACTTC.

This clonotype was counted many times. The chain couples TRBV27 to TRBJ1-6; perhaps TRBD1 as D (6 bases). The CDR3 is 13 residues long. CDR1 and CDR2 from the germline V gene are MNHEY and SMNVEV (reference sequence). Trimming shortened V by 6 bases and J by 10 bases, and 13 bases separated the two germline ends. In DNA form, the CDR3 reads TGTGCCAGCAGCGGGACAATTCGGTCACCCCTCCACTTT. Amino acid sequence: CASSGTIRSPLHF.

A remark on this clonotype: A much larger clone is a single base away; this may be a read error. The chain carries TRBV6-2 or TRBV6-3 and TRBJ1-1, with D maybe TRBD1 (5 bases). There are 14 residues in the CDR3. Germline values: CDR1 MNHEY, CDR2 SVGEGT. Trimming took off 5 bases at V and 0 bases at J, with 10 bases between the two ends. CDR3 coding DNA: TGTGCCAGCAGTGAATCGACAGTGAACACTGAAGCTTTCTTT. Translated: CASSESTVNTEAFF.

This clonotype was observed many times. This rearrangement joins TRBV2 to TRBJ1-1; D may be TRBD1 (6 bases). The CDR3 runs to 13 residues. Looked up from germline, CDR1 is SNHLY and CDR2 is FYNNEI. Trimming removed 7 bases from V and 7 bases from J, with 16 bases in between. The CDR3 is CASTTGSSGEAFF. CDR3 DNA sequence: TGTGCCAGCACCACAGGGAGTTCGGGTGAAGCTTTCTTT.

The rearrangement joins TRBV18 to TRBJ2-7, with D possibly being TRBD2 (7 bases). Between the trimmed V and J ends, which lost 6 bases and 2 bases, there was a span of 20 bases. Germline V gives CDR1 KGHSH, CDR2 LQKENI. CDR3 length equals 16 residues. This chain's CDR3 is CASSERSGGGTYEQYF. The CDR3 DNA reads TGTGCCAGCTCCGAAAGGTCGGGGGGCGGGACCTACGAGCAGTACTTC.

This clonotype has ten or more counts. This rearrangement joins TRBV20-1 to TRBJ2-5; D possibly matches TRBD1 or TRBD2 (5 bases each). V lost 0 bases and J 3 bases, leaving 14 bases between the germline ends. CDR1 is DFQATT and CDR2 is SNEGSKA in the germline V gene (reference sequence). The CDR3 covers 15 residues. The CDR3 DNA reads as TGCAGTGCTAGAGAAGGGGAAGGGACGAAAGAGACCCAGTACTTC. Translating it yields CSAREGEGTKETQYF.

Many counts were recorded for this clonotype. CDR3 DNA: TGTGCCAGCAGTATCCGACAGACCATGAACACTGAAGCTTTCTTT. This gives the protein CASSIRQTMNTEAFF. The rearrangement uses TRBV28 and TRBJ1-1, with D tentatively TRBD1 (5 bases). Trimming took 5 bases from V and 0 from J, leaving 13 bases between them. Germline V gene lookup returns CDR1 MDHEN and CDR2 SYDVKM. CDR3 size: 15 residues.

This clonotype has a count of ten or more. V gene TRBV28 combines with J gene TRBJ1-2, with D tentatively TRBD1 (6 bases). This CDR3 is built from 12 residues. The ends were cut back, 7 bases at V and 12 bases at J, with 18 bases in the middle. Per germline, CDR1 MDHEN and CDR2 SYDVKM. CDR3 protein: CASTKPTGQNTF. The CDR3 DNA follows: TGTGCCAGCACCAAACCGACAGGCCAGAACACCTTC.

The chain uses TRBV7-2 and TRBJ1-1, with D tentatively TRBD1 (6 bases). Trimming left V 1 base short and J 13 bases short, with 19 bases between. CDR1 is SGHTA, CDR2 FQGNSA, per germline. The CDR3 has 14 residues. The CDR3 sequence is CASSLVEGVRHGFF. The DNA for the CDR3 is TGTGCCAGCAGCTTAGTGGAGGGGGTGAGACATGGTTTCTTT.

The CDR3 spells CSARILGGLRTDTQYF. The CDR3 bases are TGCAGTGCTAGAATTCTAGGGGGACTACGCACAGATACGCAGTATTTT. This sequence joins TRBV20-1 and TRBJ2-3; D might be TRBD2 (7 bases). Trimming took 2 bases from V and 1 from J, leaving 16 bases between them. Germline CDR1 and CDR2: DFQATT and SNEGSKA (reference sequence). This CDR3 contains 16 residues.